These T cell receptor beta chains were read from a single sample in a study of blood T cell repertoires in COVID-19. Clones were sequenced by immunoSEQ multiplex PCR, and TCRdb holds only the in-frame ones, with some missing. The profile covers some 350,000 clones, with around 83% appearing a single time and around 3% taken by the ten largest. The sequencing input was peripheral blood. Receptors were obtained from a man younger than 45 with active or convalescent COVID-19. Both conserved end residues are part of each CDR3. The D gene is left open where the match is weak.

V: TRBV6-2/TRBV6-3; J: TRBJ2-2; D: -; CDR3: CASSIGSTGELFF
V: TRBV11-2; J: TRBJ1-6; D: TRBD1; CDR3: CASSEIRDSNTNSPLHF
V: TRBV4-2; J: TRBJ1-4; D: TRBD1; CDR3: CASSQDLGQGAEKLFF
V: TRBV27; J: TRBJ1-2; D: TRBD1; CDR3: CASSLVLDRHSSGGYTF
V: TRBV9; J: TRBJ2-2; D: -; CDR3: CASSASPARGNTGELFF
V: TRBV9; J: TRBJ2-1; D: TRBD2; CDR3: CASSDPPSGRGGEQFF
V: TRBV11-3; J: TRBJ1-1; D: -; CDR3: CASSLSRTEAFF
V: TRBV12-5; J: TRBJ1-1; D: TRBD1; CDR3: CASGLVLEGGRRLNTEAFF
V: TRBV2; J: TRBJ1-4; D: -; CDR3: CASSAGTLNEKLFF
V: TRBV5-6; J: TRBJ2-4; D: -; CDR3: CASSTRELGKNIQYF
V: TRBV19; J: TRBJ1-1; D: TRBD1; CDR3: CASSRDRRHTEAFF
V: TRBV27; J: TRBJ2-3; D: TRBD2; CDR3: CASTSPLAGDTQYF
V: TRBV5-1; J: TRBJ1-1; D: -; CDR3: CASSVQGNTEAFF
V: TRBV4-1; J: TRBJ2-1; D: TRBD2; CDR3: CASSQDSGGRWNEQFF
V: TRBV4-3; J: TRBJ2-7; D: -; CDR3: CASSQGISGQGQYF
V: TRBV19; J: TRBJ2-7; D: -; CDR3: CATAAGRGSYEQYF
V: TRBV11-3; J: TRBJ2-2; D: -; CDR3: CASSLIPRATNTGELFF
V: TRBV7-8; J: TRBJ1-6; D: TRBD1; CDR3: CASSVGTGISPLHF
V: TRBV12-3/TRBV12-4; J: TRBJ2-2; D: -; CDR3: CASTFSNTGELFF
V: TRBV7-2; J: TRBJ2-2; D: -; CDR3: CASSQTRPYLELFF
V: TRBV29-1; J: TRBJ2-7; D: -; CDR3: CSALGSYSYEQYF
V: TRBV5-6; J: TRBJ2-5; D: TRBD2; CDR3: CASSLNQAGVRETQYF
V: TRBV6-2/TRBV6-3; J: TRBJ2-7; D: TRBD1; CDR3: CASSPRTGDYEQYF
V: TRBV24-1; J: TRBJ1-5; D: TRBD1; CDR3: CATGQGDQPQHF
V: TRBV3-1/TRBV3-2; J: TRBJ2-1; D: -; CDR3: CASSQDPDEQFF
V: TRBV19; J: TRBJ1-2; D: -; CDR3: CASSPDTNYGYTF
V: TRBV24-1; J: TRBJ2-2; D: -; CDR3: CATSRNALQGWNGELFF
V: TRBV5-4; J: TRBJ2-7; D: -; CDR3: CASSQWAGYEQYF
V: TRBV4-3; J: TRBJ2-7; D: -; CDR3: CASSQSGVYEQYF
V: TRBV19; J: TRBJ1-2; D: -; CDR3: CASSNGDSYGYTF
V: TRBV11-2; J: TRBJ2-2; D: -; CDR3: CASRRVNTGELFF
V: TRBV6-5; J: TRBJ2-7; D: -; CDR3: CASSYKATVYRNEQYF
V: TRBV30; J: TRBJ1-1; D: TRBD1; CDR3: CAWRDRMNTEAFF
V: TRBV6-5; J: TRBJ2-7; D: TRBD2; CDR3: CASNGGGSYEQYF
V: TRBV4-2; J: TRBJ1-2; D: -; CDR3: CASSQDTKPSYGYTF
V: TRBV11-3; J: TRBJ1-3; D: TRBD1; CDR3: CASSLGRGASSGNTIYF
V: TRBV18; J: TRBJ2-7; D: TRBD1; CDR3: CASSANRDSEQYF
V: TRBV7-9; J: TRBJ1-2; D: TRBD1; CDR3: CASSPGDRVAYGYTF
V: TRBV30; J: TRBJ1-1; D: -; CDR3: CAWRGGRGTEAFF
V: TRBV24-1; J: TRBJ1-2; D: -; CDR3: CATSAATEIYGYTF
V: TRBV7-2; J: TRBJ2-7; D: -; CDR3: CASSFPQDYEQYF
V: TRBV5-1; J: TRBJ2-7; D: -; CDR3: CASSVGQISYEQYF
V: TRBV7-2; J: TRBJ2-2; D: TRBD1; CDR3: CASSLRQGAGELFF
V: TRBV10-1; J: TRBJ2-7; D: -; CDR3: CASLKRTSGSPTYEQYF
V: TRBV9; J: TRBJ2-3; D: TRBD2; CDR3: CASSVAGGSTDTQYF
V: TRBV11-2; J: TRBJ2-7; D: -; CDR3: CASSLVFSEDEQYF
V: TRBV6-5; J: TRBJ2-7; D: -; CDR3: CASSPGVEEYF
V: TRBV11-3; J: TRBJ2-5; D: TRBD2; CDR3: CASSSRTRWETQYF
V: TRBV30; J: TRBJ2-3; D: -; CDR3: CAWSAASDSTDTQYF
V: TRBV19; J: TRBJ2-1; D: TRBD2; CDR3: CASRRLAGGSYNEQFF
V: TRBV7-2; J: TRBJ2-5; D: TRBD2; CDR3: CASSRTSGPQETQYF